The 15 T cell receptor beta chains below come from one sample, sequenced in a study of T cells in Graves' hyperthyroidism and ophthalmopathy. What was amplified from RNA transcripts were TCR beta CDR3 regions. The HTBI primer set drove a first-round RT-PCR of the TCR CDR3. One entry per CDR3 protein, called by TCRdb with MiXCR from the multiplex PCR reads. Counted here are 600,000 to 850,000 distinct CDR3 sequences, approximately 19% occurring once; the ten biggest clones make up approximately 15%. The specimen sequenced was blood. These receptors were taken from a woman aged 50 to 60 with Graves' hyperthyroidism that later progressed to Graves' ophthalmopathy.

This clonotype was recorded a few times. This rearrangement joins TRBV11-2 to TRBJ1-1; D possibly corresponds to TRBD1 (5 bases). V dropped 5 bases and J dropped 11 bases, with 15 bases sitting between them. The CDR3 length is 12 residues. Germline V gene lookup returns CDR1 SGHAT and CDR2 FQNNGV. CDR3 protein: CASSPKRWGAFF. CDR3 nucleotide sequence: TGTGCCAGCAGCCCCAAGCGGTGGGGGGCTTTCTTT.

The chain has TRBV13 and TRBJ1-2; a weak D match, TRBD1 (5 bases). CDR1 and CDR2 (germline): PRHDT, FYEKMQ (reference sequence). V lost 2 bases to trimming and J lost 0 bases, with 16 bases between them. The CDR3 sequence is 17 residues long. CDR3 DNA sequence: TGTGCCAGCAGCTTATCCAGGGCCCCTGAAGCTAACTATGGCTACACCTTC. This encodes CASSLSRAPEANYGYTF.

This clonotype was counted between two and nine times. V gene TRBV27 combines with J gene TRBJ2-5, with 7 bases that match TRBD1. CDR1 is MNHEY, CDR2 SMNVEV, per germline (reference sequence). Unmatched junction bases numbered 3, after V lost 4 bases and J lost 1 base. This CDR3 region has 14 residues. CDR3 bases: TGTGCCAGCAGTTCGGGACAGACCCAAGAGACCCAGTACTTC. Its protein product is CASSSGQTQETQYF.

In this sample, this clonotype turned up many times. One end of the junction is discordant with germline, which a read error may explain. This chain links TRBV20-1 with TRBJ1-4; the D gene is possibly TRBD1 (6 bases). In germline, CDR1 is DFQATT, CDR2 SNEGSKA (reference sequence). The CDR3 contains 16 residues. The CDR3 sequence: CSARDKSTGTIEKLFF. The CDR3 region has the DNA TGCAGTGCTAGAGATAAATCCACAGGGACTATTGAAAAACTGTTTTTT.

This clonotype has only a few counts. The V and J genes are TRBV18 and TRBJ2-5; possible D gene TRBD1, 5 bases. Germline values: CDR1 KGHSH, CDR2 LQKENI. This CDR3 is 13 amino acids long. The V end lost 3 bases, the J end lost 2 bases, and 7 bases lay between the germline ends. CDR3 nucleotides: TGTGCCAGCTCACCGACAGCACAAGAGACCCAGTACTTC. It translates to CASSPTAQETQYF.

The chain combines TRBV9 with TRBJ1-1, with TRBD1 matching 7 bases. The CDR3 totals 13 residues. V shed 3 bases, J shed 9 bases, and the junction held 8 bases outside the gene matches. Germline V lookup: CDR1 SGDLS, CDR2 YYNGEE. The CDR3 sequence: CASSAPPGQKAFF. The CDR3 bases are TGTGCCAGCAGCGCCCCGCCGGGACAGAAAGCTTTCTTT.

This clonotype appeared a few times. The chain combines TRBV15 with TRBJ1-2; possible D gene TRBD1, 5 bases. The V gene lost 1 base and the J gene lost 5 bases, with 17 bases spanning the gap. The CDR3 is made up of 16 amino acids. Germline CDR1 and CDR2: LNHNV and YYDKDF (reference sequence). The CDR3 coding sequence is TGTGCCACCAGCAGAGGGAGGACACTTGGGGCGTATGGCTACACCTTC. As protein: CATSRGRTLGAYGYTF.

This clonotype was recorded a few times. CDR3 coding DNA: TGTGCCAGCAGTTGGCCTAGCGTCTCCTACGAGCAGTACTTC. Its translation: CASSWPSVSYEQYF. The J gene is TRBJ2-7, the V gene TRBV6-2 or TRBV6-3; TRBD2 is a possible D gene (6 bases). Germline CDR1 and CDR2: MNHEY and SVGEGT. The CDR3 covers 14 residues. Trimming pared 4 bases from V and 0 bases from J, leaving 10 bases between.

In nucleotides, the CDR3 is TGTGCCAGCTCACGACAGGTTCGGGGGAACACTGAAGCTTTCTTT. Translation gives CASSRQVRGNTEAFF. The chain combines TRBV18 with TRBJ1-1; D may be TRBD1 (6 bases). The germline CDR1 and CDR2 sequences are KGHSH and LQKENI. CDR3 length: 15 residues. Trimming cost V 4 bases and J 1 base, with 13 bases left between them.

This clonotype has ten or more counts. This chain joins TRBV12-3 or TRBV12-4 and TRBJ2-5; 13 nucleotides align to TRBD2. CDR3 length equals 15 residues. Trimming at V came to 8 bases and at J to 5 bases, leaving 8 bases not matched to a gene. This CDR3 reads CASRLAGGSGETQYF. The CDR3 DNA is TGTGCCAGCCGACTAGCGGGGGGTTCCGGCGAGACCCAGTACTTC.

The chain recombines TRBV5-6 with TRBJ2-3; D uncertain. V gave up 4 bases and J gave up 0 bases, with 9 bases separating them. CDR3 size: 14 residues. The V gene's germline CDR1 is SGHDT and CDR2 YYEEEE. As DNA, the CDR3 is TGTGCCAGCAGCACCCCTGGGAGCACAGATACGCAGTATTTT. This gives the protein CASSTPGSTDTQYF.

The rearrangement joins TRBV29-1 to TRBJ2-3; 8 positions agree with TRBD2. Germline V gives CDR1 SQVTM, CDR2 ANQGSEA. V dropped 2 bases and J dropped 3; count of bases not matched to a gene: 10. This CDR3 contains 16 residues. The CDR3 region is CSVEFGRAGPTDTQYF. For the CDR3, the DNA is TGCAGCGTTGAATTCGGGAGGGCAGGGCCAACAGATACGCAGTATTTT.

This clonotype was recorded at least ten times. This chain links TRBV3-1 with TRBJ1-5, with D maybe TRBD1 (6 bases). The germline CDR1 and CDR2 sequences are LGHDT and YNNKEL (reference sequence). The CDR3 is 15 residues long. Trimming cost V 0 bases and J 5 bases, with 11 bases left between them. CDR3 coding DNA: TGTGCCAGCAGCCAAGATGCACAGGGCCATCAGCCCCAGCATTTT. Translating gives CASSQDAQGHQPQHF.

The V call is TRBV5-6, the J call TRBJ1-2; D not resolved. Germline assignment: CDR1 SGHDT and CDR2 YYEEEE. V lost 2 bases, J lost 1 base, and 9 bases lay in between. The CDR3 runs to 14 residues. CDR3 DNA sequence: TGTGCCAGCAGCTTAATAGGGATTAACTATGGCTACACCTTC. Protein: CASSLIGINYGYTF.

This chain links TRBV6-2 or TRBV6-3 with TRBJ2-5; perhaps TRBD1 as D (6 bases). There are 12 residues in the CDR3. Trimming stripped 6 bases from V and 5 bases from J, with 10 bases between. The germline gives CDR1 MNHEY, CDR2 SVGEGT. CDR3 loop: CASRWGRETQYF. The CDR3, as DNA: TGTGCCAGCAGATGGGGGCGGGAGACCCAGTACTTC.